Following are 20 T cell receptor beta chains from one sample sequenced in a study of shared clonotypes between healthy human individuals. The assay was immunoSEQ multiplex PCR, and TCRdb's table has in-frame clones only and misses some. The table lists some 1 million clones, about 75% of them singletons, with about 1.5% in the top ten. The sequencing sample was made of memory CD4+ T cells sorted from blood. The subset denotes: CD45RA-negative fraction. These receptors came from a man in his late teens or twenties in good health.

In the case of this clone: The sample holds other DNA sequences that translate to the same CDR3. The V and J genes are TRBV6-5 and TRBJ2-7, with D unclear. Trimming shortened V by 0 bases and J by 2 bases, and 5 bases separated the two germline ends. Germline V lookup: CDR1 MNHEY, CDR2 SVGAGI. This CDR3 is built from 13 residues. The CDR3 here is CASSYSPTYEQYF. The DNA for the CDR3 is TGTGCCAGCAGTTACTCTCCCACCTACGAGCAGTACTTC.

Worth noting for this clone: The same CDR3 arises from other DNA sequences in this sample as well. V usage is TRBV9 and J usage is TRBJ1-6; tentatively, D is TRBD1 (6 bases). V was clipped by 0 bases and J by 3 bases, with 7 bases between them. In germline, CDR1 is SGDLS, CDR2 YYNGEE. The CDR3 extends over 15 amino acids. The CDR3 loop is CASSVGTDYNSPLHF. Here the CDR3 DNA reads TGTGCCAGCAGCGTAGGGACAGACTATAATTCACCCCTCCACTTT.

The CDR3 DNA sequence: TGTGCCAGCAGCTTGGGAACTAGCGGGGTAACAGATACGCAGTATTTT. The encoded protein is CASSLGTSGVTDTQYF. The chain employs TRBV7-2 and TRBJ2-3; 10 nucleotides line up with TRBD2. The junction had 6 bases not matched to a gene; V was cut back by 3 bases and J by 3 bases. This CDR3 spans 16 amino acids. Germline V gene sequence: CDR1 SGHTA, CDR2 FQGNSA.

This clone was found many times. Different DNA sequences within this sample yield the same CDR3. V is TRBV27 and J is TRBJ2-7; tentatively, D is TRBD2 (6 bases). The CDR3 sequence is 10 residues long. V dropped 8 bases and J dropped 4 bases, with 6 bases sitting between them. Germline V gene lookup returns CDR1 MNHEY and CDR2 SMNVEV (reference sequence). CDR3 loop: CASGGYEQYF. The DNA of the CDR3 is TGTGCCAGCGGGGGGTACGAGCAGTACTTC.

This chain links TRBV10-3 with TRBJ1-2, with 7 nucleotides matching TRBD1. This CDR3 has 13 residues. Germline assignment: CDR1 ENHRY and CDR2 SYGVKD. V lost 10 bases and J lost 5; bases outside the gene matches: 10. CDR3 loop: CATTGTESYGYTF. In DNA form, the CDR3 reads TGTGCCACTACCGGGACAGAGTCGTATGGCTACACCTTC.

Regarding this clone: A read error may explain this, as a much larger clone is one base away. The chain carries TRBV5-1 and TRBJ2-3; no definite D call. The length of the CDR3 is 11 residues. The ends were cut back, 4 bases at V and 2 bases at J, with 2 bases in the middle. Germline V gene lookup returns CDR1 SGHRS and CDR2 YFSETQ. The CDR3 is CASSITDTQYF. The CDR3 nucleotides are TGCGCCAGCAGCATCACAGATACGCAGTATTTT.

J is TRBJ2-7 and V is TRBV28; D gene ambiguous. Trimming removed 8 bases at V and 4 bases at J, with 9 bases between. This CDR3 is 11 amino acids long. Per germline, CDR1 MDHEN and CDR2 SYDVKM. CDR3 loop: CASVAEYEQYF. As DNA, the CDR3 is TGTGCCAGCGTGGCGGAGTACGAGCAGTACTTC.

This clone appeared a single time. The chain couples TRBV6-1 to TRBJ2-1; D is possibly TRBD1 or TRBD2 (5 bases each). CDR1 and CDR2 (germline): MNHNS, SASEGT. Trimming took 10 bases from V and 9 from J, leaving 25 bases between them. This CDR3 comprises 15 residues. The DNA of the CDR3 is TGTGCCAACTCCGTAGACGAGCGCCCGGGGACTGAGCAGTTCTTC. Translation gives CANSVDERPGTEQFF.

This clone was recorded once. The chain couples TRBV25-1 to TRBJ2-7, with TRBD1 identical over 9 bases. The junction had 8 bases not matched to a gene; V was cut back by 5 bases and J by 3 bases. The CDR3 contains 15 residues. Germline CDR1 and CDR2: MGHDK and SYGVNS. The CDR3 coding sequence is TGTGCCAGCAGTAAGTCCGGGACAGGGCTCTACGAGCAGTACTTC. Residues: CASSKSGTGLYEQYF.

This rearrangement joins TRBV6-5 to TRBJ1-2; unclear D gene. The germline V gene encodes CDR1 MNHEY and CDR2 SVGAGI. Deletions cut 2 bases from V and 2 bases from J, with 6 bases between. This CDR3 comprises 13 residues. The CDR3 protein is CASSYDKNYGYTF. Written as DNA, the CDR3 is TGTGCCAGCAGTTACGACAAGAACTATGGCTACACCTTC.

The rearrangement links TRBV5-5 to TRBJ2-5; 7 bases fit TRBD2. The V and J ends lost 2 bases and 4 bases, in that order; junction bases with no gene match: 5. The CDR3 consists of 14 residues. Germline-derived CDR1 and CDR2 are SGHKS and YYEKEE (reference sequence). This CDR3 reads CASSFTGLRETQYF. The DNA of the CDR3 is TGTGCCAGCAGCTTCACGGGACTAAGAGAGACCCAGTACTTC.

V usage is TRBV29-1 and J usage is TRBJ2-7; 7 nucleotides line up with TRBD1. In germline, CDR1 is SQVTM, CDR2 ANQGSEA. V lost 6 bases, J lost 2 bases, and 7 bases stayed unmatched. The CDR3 totals 13 residues. In DNA, the CDR3 is TGCAGCGTCCTAGACAGGGCGGCCTACGAGCAGTACTTC. The encoded protein is CSVLDRAAYEQYF.

The chain joins TRBV12-5 to TRBJ1-5, with D possibly TRBD1 on 5 matching bases. This CDR3 spans 20 amino acids. Trimming removed 1 base at V and 7 bases at J, with 29 bases between. Germline values: CDR1 LGHNT, CDR2 FRNRAP. CDR3 loop: CASGLGLGPGYRRLGQPQHF. The CDR3 DNA sequence: TGTGCTAGTGGTTTGGGATTGGGACCTGGTTATCGACGGCTTGGACAGCCCCAGCATTTT.

V is TRBV27 and J is TRBJ1-2; D is uncertain. Trimming removed 6 bases from V and 8 bases from J, with 13 bases in between. Germline V gives CDR1 MNHEY, CDR2 SMNVEV (reference sequence). CDR3 length: 12 residues. CDR3 region: CASSPPAGGYTF. The CDR3 DNA reads as TGTGCCAGCAGCCCCCCTGCGGGAGGCTACACCTTC.

This chain connects TRBV27 to TRBJ2-4, with D uncertain. The CDR3 extends over 13 amino acids. The germline V gene has CDR1 MNHEY and CDR2 SMNVEV (reference sequence). The V end lost 6 bases, the J end lost 0 bases, and 6 bases lay between the germline ends. In nucleotides, the CDR3 is TGTGCCAGCAGGACCCTAGCCAAAAACATTCAGTACTTC. This sequence encodes CASRTLAKNIQYF.

This chain joins TRBV6-1 and TRBJ1-1, with TRBD1 identical over 10 bases. Germline CDR1 is MNHNS and CDR2 is SASEGT. The CDR3 is made up of 17 amino acids. Trimming cost V 3 bases and J 5 bases; bases outside gene matches: 12. CDR3 region: CASSEGRDRGVWTEAFF. In DNA form, the CDR3 reads TGTGCCAGCAGTGAGGGCCGGGACAGGGGTGTTTGGACTGAAGCTTTCTTT.

The chain combines TRBV5-1 with TRBJ2-1, with D perhaps TRBD2 (8 bases). Germline V gene data show CDR1 as SGHRS and CDR2 as YFSETQ. The CDR3 contains 20 residues. V shed 3 bases and J shed 6 bases, with 31 bases lying between them. The CDR3 protein is CASSSEGARWREVESNEQFF. The CDR3 DNA is TGCGCCAGCAGCTCGGAGGGGGCGCGTTGGCGGGAGGTGGAAAGCAATGAGCAGTTCTTC. The whole variable domain, remainder taken from reference TRBV5-1 and TRBJ2-1, is KAGVTQTPRYLIKTRGQQVTLSCSPISGHRSVSWYQQTPGQGLQFLFEYFSETQRNKGNFPGRFSGRQFSNSRSEMNVSTLELGDSALYLCASSSEGARWREVESNEQFFGPGTRLTVL.

This clone occurred many times. The CDR3 DNA is TGTGCCAGCAGCTTCCCCAAAGGGACTCCAAACTACGAGCAGTACTTC. Its translation is CASSFPKGTPNYEQYF. The rearrangement uses TRBV7-2 and TRBJ2-7, with a tentative D call TRBD2 (6 bases). There are 16 residues in the CDR3. Germline V lookup: CDR1 SGHTA, CDR2 FQGNSA. The V gene lost 3 bases and the J gene lost 3 bases, with 18 bases spanning the gap.

This clone was seen a few times. J is TRBJ2-5 and V is TRBV7-8; 11 nucleotides align to TRBD1. The germline V gene encodes CDR1 SGHVS and CDR2 FQNEAQ. CDR3 size: 15 residues. Trimming removed 4 bases from V and 5 bases from J; junction bases left unmatched: 6. DNA for the CDR3: TGTGCCAGCAGCTCCCTGGGACAGGGGGGTGAGACCCAGTACTTC. It specifies CASSSLGQGGETQYF. Filled out from reference TRBV7-8 and TRBJ2-5, the complete variable domain reads GAGVSQSPRYKVAKRGQDVALRCDPISGHVSLFWYQQALGQGPEFLTYFQNEAQLDKSGLPSDRFFAERPEGSVSTLKIQRTQQEDSAVYLCASSSLGQGGETQYFGPGTRLLVL.

This clone was detected only a few times. The genes are TRBV5-1 and TRBJ2-1, with 9 bases aligning to TRBD1. This CDR3 contains 14 residues. Trimming cost V 2 bases and J 8 bases; bases outside gene matches: 5. Per germline, CDR1 SGHRS and CDR2 YFSETQ. The CDR3 coding sequence is TGCGCCAGCAGCTTACGGACAGGGGCGGATGAGCAGTTCTTC. Its protein product is CASSLRTGADEQFF.